The 23 T cell receptor beta chains given below trace back to one sample, sequenced in a study of shared clonotypes between healthy human individuals. Some clones are missing from TCRdb's copy, which holds only in-frame ones; the method was immunoSEQ multiplex PCR. The sample has 2.3 million or so clones; approximately 93% are singletons. Sequenced: naive CD4+ T cells from PBMCs. Subset of the sample: CD45RA+ positively selected. These receptors all come from a man between 18 and 35 years old in good health. Some clones in this sample may be carry-over from other donors' samples.

The CDR3 DNA follows: TGTGCCAGCAGTGACCGGGCGCTACCAACCAATGAGCAGTTCTTC. Its translation is CASSDRALPTNEQFF. The V and J genes are TRBV2 and TRBJ2-1; D gene uncertain. The CDR3 runs 15 residues. From germline, CDR1 is SNHLY and CDR2 FYNNEI. V was trimmed by 3 bases and J by 6 bases, leaving 15 bases between them.

As to this clone: A much bigger clone sits one base away, suggesting this may be a read error. Other DNA sequences of this sample code for an identical CDR3. The rearrangement joins TRBV18 to TRBJ2-5; D possibly uses TRBD1 or TRBD2 (5 bases each). V was clipped by 3 bases and J by 0 bases, with 5 bases between them. This CDR3 has 13 residues. CDR1 and CDR2 (germline): KGHSH, LQKENI. The CDR3 nucleotides read TGTGCCAGCTCACCGGGACACCAAGAGACCCAGTACTTC. Encoded protein: CASSPGHQETQYF.

The chain employs TRBV15 and TRBJ2-2; D not certain. V was shortened by 0 bases and J by 2 bases, with 7 bases between the two germline ends. Germline V gene sequence: CDR1 LNHNV, CDR2 YYDKDF (reference sequence). This CDR3 spans 15 amino acids. The chain's CDR3 is CATSRDLVNTGELFF. The DNA of the CDR3 is TGTGCCACCAGCAGAGACCTAGTTAACACCGGGGAGCTGTTTTTT. Full variable domain (outside the CDR3, taken from reference TRBV15 and TRBJ2-2): DAMVIQNPRYQVTQFGKPVTLSCSQTLNHNVMYWYQQKSSQAPKLLFHYYDKDFNNEADTPDNFQSRRPNTSFCFLDIRSPGLGDTAMYLCATSRDLVNTGELFFGEGSRLTVL.

Concerning this clone itself: Other DNA sequences within the sample encode an identical CDR3. DNA of the CDR3: TGTGCCAGCTCACCGACAGGGGCGACTGAAGCTTTCTTT. It is translated as CASSPTGATEAFF. V is TRBV18 and J is TRBJ1-1; 8 bases align to TRBD1. The germline gives CDR1 KGHSH, CDR2 LQKENI. The trim removed 3 bases at V and 5 bases at J, leaving 2 bases unmatched. The CDR3 runs to 13 residues.

The V gene is TRBV7-2, the J gene TRBJ2-7, with unresolved D. CDR3 length equals 15 residues. V lost 0 bases and J 0 bases, leaving 9 bases between the germline ends. Germline-derived CDR1 and CDR2 are SGHTA and FQGNSA. The CDR3 nucleotides are TGTGCCAGCAGCTTAGCTCGGGCTACCTCCTACGAGCAGTACTTC. This sequence encodes CASSLARATSYEQYF.

The V and J genes are TRBV2 and TRBJ1-1; D remains unclear. Germline CDR1 SNHLY, CDR2 FYNNEI. The CDR3 is made up of 13 amino acids. Trimming pared 10 bases from V and 1 base from J, leaving 13 bases between. CDR3 in amino acids: CANTPERNTEAFF. The CDR3 nucleotides read TGTGCCAATACCCCAGAACGGAACACTGAAGCTTTCTTT.

J is TRBJ1-2 and V is TRBV5-4; no clear D. This CDR3 comprises 15 residues. Germline loops: CDR1 SGHNT, CDR2 YYREEE (reference sequence). V lost 3 bases and J lost 0, with 12 bases in between. CDR3 coding DNA: TGTGCCAGCAGCTCCGGGCCAGGCGCTAACTATGGCTACACCTTC. Residues: CASSSGPGANYGYTF.

The chain recombines TRBV5-1 with TRBJ2-7, with unresolved D. V dropped 0 bases and J dropped 5 bases, with 12 bases sitting between them. CDR1 is SGHRS and CDR2 is YFSETQ in the germline V gene. This CDR3 is 14 amino acids long. The DNA of the CDR3 is TGCGCCAGCAGCTTGGCCTGGGTACTGGACGAGCAGTACTTC. It encodes CASSLAWVLDEQYF.

CDR3 in DNA: TGTGCCTGGAACAGGGCTATTAATCAGCCCCAGCATTTT. It yields the protein CAWNRAINQPQHF. The V call is TRBV30, the J call TRBJ1-5; a possible D gene is TRBD1 (6 bases). Trimming removed 4 bases from V and 4 bases from J, with 11 bases in between. Germline CDR1 GTSNPN, CDR2 SVGIG (reference sequence). The CDR3 extends over 13 amino acids. Full variable domain (missing parts from reference TRBV30 and TRBJ1-5): SQTIHQWPATLVQPVGSPLSLECTVEGTSNPNLYWYRQAAGRGLQLLFYSVGIGQISSEVPQNLSASRPQDRQFILSSKKLLLSDSGFYLCAWNRAINQPQHFGDGTRLSIL.

This chain joins TRBV28 and TRBJ1-3; D possibly corresponds to TRBD1 (5 bases). The ends were cut back, 2 bases at V and 6 bases at J, with 11 bases in the middle. The length of the CDR3 is 14 residues. Germline assignment: CDR1 MDHEN and CDR2 SYDVKM. In nucleotides, the CDR3 is TGTGCCAGCAGTTTACAGGGCCGGAAAAACACCATATATTTT. It specifies CASSLQGRKNTIYF. The whole variable domain, remainder taken from reference TRBV28 and TRBJ1-3, is DVKVTQSSRYLVKRTGEKVFLECVQDMDHENMFWYRQDPGLGLRLIYFSYDVKMKEKGDIPEGYSVSREKKERFSLILESASTNQTSMYLCASSLQGRKNTIYFGEGSWLTVV.

This chain links TRBV15 with TRBJ1-5; D remains ambiguous. The V end was cut by 0 bases, the J end by 3 bases, with 6 bases between. Germline V CDR1 and CDR2: LNHNV, YYDKDF (reference sequence). This CDR3 contains 14 residues. The CDR3 loop is CATSRDDNNQPQHF. CDR3 DNA sequence: TGTGCCACCAGCAGAGACGACAACAATCAGCCCCAGCATTTT.

The rearrangement links TRBV5-1 to TRBJ2-2, with TRBD2 matching over 12 bases. From germline, CDR1 is SGHRS and CDR2 YFSETQ. The V segment lost 4 bases and the J segment 6 bases; nucleotides outside the gene matches: 4. CDR3 length: 15 residues. In DNA, the CDR3 is TGCGCCAGCAGCGGAACTAGCGGGAGGCCCGGGGAGCTGTTTTTT. Its translation: CASSGTSGRPGELFF.

This clone is a singleton in its sample. The V gene is TRBV7-3, the J gene TRBJ2-1; no definite D call. The germline V gene encodes CDR1 SGHTA and CDR2 FQGTGA. Trimming pared 2 bases from V and 0 bases from J, leaving 5 bases between. The CDR3 has 14 amino acids. The CDR3 spells CASSLLASYNEQFF. Written as DNA, the CDR3 is TGTGCCAGCAGCTTATTAGCCTCCTACAATGAGCAGTTCTTC.

The chain recombines TRBV10-1 with TRBJ2-7; D not resolved. The CDR3 has 14 amino acids. The germline V gene has CDR1 WNHNN and CDR2 SYGVQD (reference sequence). The germline V and J ends were trimmed by 4 bases and 2 bases, with 12 bases remaining between them. The CDR3: CASSVVAPAYEQYF. For the CDR3, the DNA is TGCGCCAGCAGTGTTGTGGCTCCGGCCTACGAGCAGTACTTC.

The chain has TRBV15 and TRBJ2-1; tentatively, D is TRBD1 or TRBD2 (5 bases each). Trimming shortened V by 3 bases and J by 10 bases, and 13 bases separated the two germline ends. The CDR3 contains 13 residues. Germline V CDR1 and CDR2: LNHNV, YYDKDF (reference sequence). Written as DNA, the CDR3 is TGTGCCACCAGCAGGGACCTCAGGGAGGAGCAGTTCTTC. Residues: CATSRDLREEQFF.

This clone has just a few counts. This chain connects TRBV11-3 to TRBJ2-3; 13 nucleotides agree with TRBD2. The CDR3 spans 13 residues. CDR1 and CDR2 (germline): SGHNT, YENEEA. Trimming cost V 5 bases and J 10 bases; bases outside gene matches: 3. The CDR3 is CASSLGLAGAQYF. The CDR3 DNA reads TGTGCCAGCAGCCTCGGACTAGCGGGAGCGCAGTATTTT.

In this sample, this clone turned up a few times. The chain couples TRBV2 to TRBJ1-2; weak D call: TRBD1 (6 bases). There are 13 residues in the CDR3. Germline V gene lookup returns CDR1 SNHLY and CDR2 FYNNEI. Trimming left V 8 bases short and J 4 bases short, with 14 bases between. The CDR3 protein is CASAGGQSYGYTF. CDR3 nucleotide sequence: TGTGCCAGCGCCGGAGGACAGAGCTATGGCTACACCTTC.

A word on this clone: This sample includes further DNA sequences coding for the same CDR3. The CDR3 region is CASSSLAGGPGETQYF. The CDR3 DNA follows: TGTGCCAGCAGCTCCTTAGCGGGAGGGCCCGGGGAGACCCAGTACTTC. V gene TRBV7-2 combines with J gene TRBJ2-5, with 11 positions matching TRBD2. CDR3 size: 16 residues. The V gene's germline CDR1 is SGHTA and CDR2 FQGNSA. V trimming: 4 bases; J trimming: 5 bases; junction bases outside the gene matches: 9.

For this clone: Other nucleotide sequences from this sample produce the same CDR3. The V call is TRBV5-1, the J call TRBJ2-3; 11 nucleotides line up with TRBD2. Per the germline V gene, CDR1 is SGHRS and CDR2 is YFSETQ. This CDR3 has 15 residues. The trim removed 3 bases at V and 0 bases at J, leaving 0 bases unmatched. This CDR3 reads CASSWTSGSTDTQYF. CDR3 nucleotides: TGCGCCAGCAGCTGGACTAGCGGGAGCACAGATACGCAGTATTTT.

The sample holds a few counts of this clone. The CDR3 DNA follows: TGTGCCAGCAGTGGACCGGCAGGGTACTATGGCTACACCTTC. It codes for CASSGPAGYYGYTF. The rearrangement uses TRBV25-1 and TRBJ1-2; D might be TRBD1 (5 bases). Trimming removed 4 bases at V and 3 bases at J, with 12 bases between. The CDR3 is 14 residues long. Germline lookup yields CDR1 MGHDK and CDR2 SYGVNS.

CDR3 DNA: TGTGCCAGCAGTTTCAGAGGGATCCACACCGGGGAGCTGTTTTTT. Protein sequence: CASSFRGIHTGELFF. V gene TRBV27 combines with J gene TRBJ2-2, with D tentatively TRBD2 (5 bases). Germline lookup yields CDR1 MNHEY and CDR2 SMNVEV (reference sequence). V gave up 3 bases and J gave up 3 bases, with 11 bases separating them. The CDR3 has 15 amino acids.

This chain links TRBV28 with TRBJ2-7, with D possibly TRBD2 on 7 matching bases. The CDR3 contains 15 residues. V lost 2 bases and J 6 bases, leaving 17 bases between the germline ends. Germline lookup yields CDR1 MDHEN and CDR2 SYDVKM. CDR3 loop: CASSLDSGGASEQYF. The CDR3 nucleotides are TGTGCCAGCAGTTTAGATTCTGGGGGGGCCAGCGAGCAGTACTTC.

The chain carries TRBV7-2 and TRBJ2-3; 13 bases map to TRBD2. Germline V CDR1 and CDR2: SGHTA, FQGNSA. Trimming took 2 bases from V and 1 from J; bases not matched to a gene: 3. This CDR3 is built from 17 residues. DNA of the CDR3: TGTGCCAGCAGCTTAATCGGGACTAGCGGGGGCACAGATACGCAGTATTTT. This gives the protein CASSLIGTSGGTDTQYF.